Listed below are T cell receptor beta chains from one sample, sequenced in a study of human T cells and chemical hapten exposure. MiXCR, run by TCRdb on the RACE reads, gives a single entry per CDR3 protein. This table holds around 69,000 distinct CDR3 sequences, around 10% found once. The sample here was whole blood, taken in connection with sensitization to the hapten diphenylcyclopropenone (DPC). The receptors were sampled from a woman between 40 and 55 years old with alopecia areata. Some clones in this sample may be carry-over from other donors' samples. Both conserved end residues are part of each CDR3. Each record gives: D gene, J gene, clone size, V gene, CDR3 DNA, CDR3 protein. The D gene is left open where the match is weak. The size entry is marked missing in some rows and otherwise reads once, few, many or a size class.

>TRBD1|TRBJ2-2|.|TRBV29-1
TGCAGCGTTACCGGGGGACAGGGGGCGGTAACCGGGGAGCTGTTTTTT
CSVTGGQGAVTGELFF
>.|TRBJ1-2|many|TRBV7-9
TGTGCCAGCAGCTTAACACAGGGACATGGCTACACCTTC
CASSLTQGHGYTF
>TRBD1|TRBJ2-7|.|TRBV5-1
TGCGCCAGCAGCTTAGGACAGGGAACAGGCGAGCAGTACTTC
CASSLGQGTGEQYF
>.|TRBJ1-1|many|TRBV4-3
TGCGCCAGCAGCCAAGACCCTCGGCAGACTGAGGAAGCTTTCTTT
CASSQDPRQTEEAFF
>.|TRBJ2-2|few|TRBV9
TGTGCCAGCAGCATCACCACCAGGGAGCTGTTTTTT
CASSITTRELFF
>.|TRBJ2-6|.|TRBV7-2
TGTGCCAGCAGCCGCGCAGGGGCTGGGGCCAACGTCCTGACTTTC
CASSRAGAGANVLTF
>TRBD1|TRBJ2-2|.|TRBV14
TGTGCCAGCAGCCTCCTCGACAGGGCCGGGGAGCTGTTTTTT
CASSLLDRAGELFF
>TRBD1|TRBJ1-3|many|TRBV12-3/TRBV12-4
TGTGCCAGCAGCCCTCGACAGGGCCCCTCTGGAAACACCATATATTTT
CASSPRQGPSGNTIYF
>.|TRBJ2-3|many|TRBV27
TGTGCCAGCAGTAGGGCTACAGGGCGCACAGATACGCAGTATTTT
CASSRATGRTDTQYF
>.|TRBJ2-1|many|TRBV10-3
TGTGCCATCAGTGAGGGCCGAACCTACAATGAGCAGTTCTTC
CAISEGRTYNEQFF
>.|TRBJ1-4|many|TRBV7-9
TGTGCCAGCAGCTTATATTCCAACAGGGATGAAAAACTGTTTTTT
CASSLYSNRDEKLFF
>TRBD1|TRBJ2-7|many|TRBV6-6
TGTGCCAGCAGTTACCGGACAGGGGAAGACTACGAGCAGTACTTC
CASSYRTGEDYEQYF
>TRBD1|TRBJ2-7|many|TRBV28
TGTGCCAGCAGACTTCCCCTCCGGGACAGAGATGTTCACGAGCAGTACTTC
CASRLPLRDRDVHEQYF
>.|TRBJ1-1|many|TRBV7-8
TGTGCCAGCAGGCCTACAGCTTCGAACACTGAAGCTTTCTTT
CASRPTASNTEAFF
>.|TRBJ1-2|many|TRBV15
TGTGCCACCAGCAGCACAGTGACAGGTTTGATCTACACCTTC
CATSSTVTGLIYTF
>TRBD2|TRBJ2-5|many|TRBV5-1
TGCGCCAGCACAGGGACTAACCAAGAGACCCAGTACTTC
CASTGTNQETQYF
>.|TRBJ2-1|.|TRBV19
TGTGCCAGTAGTATAGGGGGGGACCGTGAGCAGTTCTTC
CASSIGGDREQFF
>TRBD2|TRBJ2-1|many|TRBV10-2
TGCGCCAGCAGTATGCCCGAGACTAGCGGACCGAGCTCCTACAATGAGCAGTTCTTC
CASSMPETSGPSSYNEQFF